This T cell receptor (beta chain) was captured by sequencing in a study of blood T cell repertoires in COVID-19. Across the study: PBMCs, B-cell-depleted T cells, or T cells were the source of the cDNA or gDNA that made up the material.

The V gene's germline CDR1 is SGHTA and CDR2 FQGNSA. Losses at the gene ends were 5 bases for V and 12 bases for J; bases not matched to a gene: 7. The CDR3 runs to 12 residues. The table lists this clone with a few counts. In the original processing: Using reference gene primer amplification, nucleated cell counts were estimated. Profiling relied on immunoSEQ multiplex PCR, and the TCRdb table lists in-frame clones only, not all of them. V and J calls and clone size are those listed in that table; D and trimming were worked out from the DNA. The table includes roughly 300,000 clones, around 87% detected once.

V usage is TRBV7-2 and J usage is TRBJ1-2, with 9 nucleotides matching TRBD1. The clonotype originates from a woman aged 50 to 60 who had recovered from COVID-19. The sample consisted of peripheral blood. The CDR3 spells CASSRGTGMDTF. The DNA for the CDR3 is TGTGCCAGCAGCCGCGGGACAGGGATGGACACCTTC.